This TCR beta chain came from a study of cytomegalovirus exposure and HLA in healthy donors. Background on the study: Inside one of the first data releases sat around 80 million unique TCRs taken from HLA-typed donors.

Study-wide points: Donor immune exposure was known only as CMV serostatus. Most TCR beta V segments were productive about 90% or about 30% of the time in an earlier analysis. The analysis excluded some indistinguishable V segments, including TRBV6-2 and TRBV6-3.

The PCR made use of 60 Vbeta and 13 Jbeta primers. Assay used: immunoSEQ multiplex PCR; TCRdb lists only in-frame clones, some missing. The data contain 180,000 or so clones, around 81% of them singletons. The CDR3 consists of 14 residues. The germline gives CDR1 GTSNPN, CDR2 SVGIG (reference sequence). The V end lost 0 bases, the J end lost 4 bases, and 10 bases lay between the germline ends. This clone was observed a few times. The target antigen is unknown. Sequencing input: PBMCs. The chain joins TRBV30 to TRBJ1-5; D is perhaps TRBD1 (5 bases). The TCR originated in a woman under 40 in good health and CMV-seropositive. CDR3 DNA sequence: TGTGCCTGGAGTGTACAGGCAGAGAATCAGCCCCAGCATTTT. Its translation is CAWSVQAENQPQHF.